This is a list of T cell receptor beta chains from one sample in a study of control samples from healthy donors and cancer patients. The protocol was immunoSEQ multiplex PCR, while the TCRdb copy is restricted to in-frame clones and leaves out a portion. The repertoire holds 70,000 to 85,000 clones, with 91% as singletons. Source material: blood. Every receptor here comes from a man aged 45-60 years in good health. Both conserved end residues are part of each CDR3. D genes are given only for firm matches. Size tells how often a clone was seen (once, few, many) or the class of an expanded clone, and some rows leave it out.

j_gene | d_gene | v_gene | len | abundance | CDR3aa | CDR3nt
TRBJ2-7 | - | TRBV7-2 | 13 | - | CASSLRTVDEQYF | TGTGCCAGCAGCCTCCGGACAGTAGACGAGCAGTACTTC
TRBJ2-7 | - | TRBV12-3/TRBV12-4 | 12 | once | CASSLGLIEQYF | TGTGCCAGCAGTCTTGGACTCATCGAGCAGTACTTC
TRBJ2-7 | - | TRBV7-2 | 13 | - | CASSSPWGYEQYF | TGTGCCAGCAGCTCCCCGTGGGGTTACGAGCAGTACTTC
TRBJ1-5 | - | TRBV7-9 | 12 | - | CASGAANQPQHF | TGTGCCAGCGGGGCAGCCAATCAGCCCCAGCATTTT
TRBJ2-1 | - | TRBV7-2 | 12 | - | CASSSDSPEQFF | TGTGCCAGCAGCTCGGACAGTCCCGAGCAGTTCTTC
TRBJ1-3 | - | TRBV7-2 | 18 | - | CASSLPGKVSSSGNTIYF | TGTGCCAGCAGCCTCCCGGGCAAAGTGAGCAGCTCTGGAAACACCATATATTTT
TRBJ2-2 | - | TRBV18 | 14 | - | CASSQMADTGELFF | TGTGCCAGCTCACAGATGGCGGACACCGGGGAGCTGTTTTTT
TRBJ1-1 | - | TRBV7-8 | 15 | - | CASSLWGASNTEAFF | TGTGCCAGCAGCTTATGGGGGGCTTCTAACACTGAAGCTTTCTTT
TRBJ2-3 | - | TRBV9 | 15 | once | CASSVDGGAGDTQYF | TGTGCCAGCAGCGTAGATGGGGGGGCCGGAGATACGCAGTATTTT
TRBJ1-1 | TRBD1 | TRBV5-4 | 15 | - | CASSLPGQGRTEAFF | TGTGCCAGCAGTTTGCCGGGACAGGGTAGGACTGAAGCTTTCTTT
TRBJ1-5 | - | TRBV6-2/TRBV6-3 | 18 | - | CASSRKMGSSRGHQPQHF | TGTGCCAGCAGCCGTAAGATGGGGTCCTCCCGAGGCCATCAGCCCCAGCATTTT
TRBJ2-1 | - | TRBV7-9 | 12 | - | CASSARDPEQFF | TGTGCCAGCAGCGCAAGGGACCCTGAGCAGTTCTTC
TRBJ1-1 | - | TRBV29-1 | 12 | - | CSVARRDAEAFF | TGCAGCGTGGCTCGGAGGGATGCTGAAGCTTTCTTT
TRBJ1-5 | - | TRBV4-1 | 16 | - | CASSQGGGAENLPQHF | TGCGCCAGCAGCCAGGGGGGCGGGGCAGAGAATCTCCCCCAGCATTTT
TRBJ2-1 | TRBD2 | TRBV19 | 16 | - | CASSPRGLAGGNEQFF | TGTGCCAGTAGTCCCCGGGGACTAGCGGGGGGCAATGAGCAGTTCTTC
TRBJ1-6 | TRBD1 | TRBV3-1/TRBV3-2 | 17 | - | CASSQDKGTGGNSPLHF | TGTGCCAGCAGCCAAGATAAAGGGACAGGGGGCAATTCACCCCTCCACTTT
TRBJ2-1 | - | TRBV4-1 | 18 | - | CASSQESEVGNSYNEQFF | TGCGCCAGCAGCCAAGAGTCGGAAGTAGGGAATTCCTACAATGAGCAGTTCTTC